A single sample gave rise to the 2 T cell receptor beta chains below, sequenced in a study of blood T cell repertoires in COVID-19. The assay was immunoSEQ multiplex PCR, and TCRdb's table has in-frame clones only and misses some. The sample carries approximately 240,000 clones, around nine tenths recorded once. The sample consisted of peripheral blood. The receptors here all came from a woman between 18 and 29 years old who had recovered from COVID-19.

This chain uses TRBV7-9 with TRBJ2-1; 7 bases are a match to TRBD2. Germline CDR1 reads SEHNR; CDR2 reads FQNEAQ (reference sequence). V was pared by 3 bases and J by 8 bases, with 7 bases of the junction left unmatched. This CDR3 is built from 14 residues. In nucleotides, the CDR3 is TGTGCCAGCAGCTTGGGAGGGCATTGGGATGAGCAGTTCTTC. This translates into CASSLGGHWDEQFF.

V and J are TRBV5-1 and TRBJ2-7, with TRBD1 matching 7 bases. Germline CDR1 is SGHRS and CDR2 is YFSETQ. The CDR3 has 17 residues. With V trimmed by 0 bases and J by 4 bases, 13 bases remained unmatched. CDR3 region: CASSLAPRTGFSYEQYF. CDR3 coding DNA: TGCGCCAGCAGCTTGGCCCCGAGGACAGGCTTCTCGTACGAGCAGTACTTC.